The 18 T cell receptor beta chains presented below share a single source sample, sequenced in a study of chemoradiotherapy in HPV16-positive cancers. Libraries were prepared by immunoSEQ multiplex PCR; TCRdb keeps only in-frame clonotypes and omits some of them. The sample has just over 6,000 clones; 73% are singletons. Material: tumor tissue, obtained from a patient who underwent chemoradiotherapy. These receptors came from a human donor with HPV-associated anogenital cancer.

The rearrangement uses TRBV6-6 and TRBJ2-7; perhaps TRBD2 as D (5 bases). In germline, CDR1 is MNHNY, CDR2 SVGAGI (reference sequence). This CDR3 region has 13 residues. V gave up 8 bases and J gave up 4 bases, with 15 bases separating them. The DNA of the CDR3 is TGTGCCAGCCAGAGAGGGTCGGGTTACGAGCAGTACTTC. This encodes CASQRGSGYEQYF.

The sample holds one count of this clone. V usage is TRBV11-2 and J usage is TRBJ2-7, with TRBD1 matching 10 bases. With 6 bases clipped from V and 3 bases from J, the junction kept 8 bases outside the gene matches. Germline assignment: CDR1 SGHAT and CDR2 FQNNGV. CDR3 length: 15 residues. CDR3 DNA: TGTGCCAGCAGTCACCCGACAGGGGGCAGCTACGAGCAGTACTTC. Protein: CASSHPTGGSYEQYF.

The V call is TRBV7-9, the J call TRBJ2-7, with D unclear. Germline V lookup: CDR1 SEHNR, CDR2 FQNEAQ (reference sequence). Trimming took off 5 bases at V and 1 base at J, with 6 bases between the two ends. The CDR3 has 12 residues. The CDR3 sequence: CASSLHSYEQYF. The CDR3, as DNA: TGTGCCAGCAGCCTACATTCCTACGAGCAGTACTTC.

The V gene is TRBV10-3, the J gene TRBJ2-3; D perhaps matches TRBD2 (7 bases). In germline, CDR1 is ENHRY, CDR2 SYGVKD. V lost 8 bases, J lost 1 base, and 16 bases lay in between. The CDR3 is made up of 15 amino acids. The CDR3: CAIGGASRGTDTQYF. The CDR3, as DNA: TGTGCCATCGGGGGGGCCTCAAGGGGCACAGATACGCAGTATTTT.

CDR3 residues: CASSPGLEINEQFF. In DNA form, the CDR3 reads TGTGCCAGCAGCCCGGGACTAGAAATCAATGAGCAGTTCTTC. The chain recombines TRBV7-3 with TRBJ2-1; TRBD2 aligns across 8 bases. There are 14 residues in the CDR3. J lost 6 bases, V lost 5 bases, and 6 bases had no gene match. The V gene's germline CDR1 is SGHTA and CDR2 FQGTGA.

The chain combines TRBV5-1 with TRBJ1-4; 8 bases agree with TRBD1. Germline assignment: CDR1 SGHRS and CDR2 YFSETQ. Trimming cost V 4 bases and J 8 bases; bases outside gene matches: 7. The CDR3 consists of 14 residues. The CDR3 loop reads CASSPGQGGEKLFF. The CDR3 coding sequence is TGCGCCAGCAGCCCAGGACAGGGTGGGGAAAAACTGTTTTTT.

V and J are TRBV9 and TRBJ2-2; 11 bases are shared with TRBD1. J was trimmed by 4 bases and V by 0 bases; bases with no gene match: 5. CDR1 is SGDLS and CDR2 is YYNGEE in the germline V gene. This CDR3 is 17 amino acids long. CDR3 nucleotides: TGTGCCAGCAGCGTAGGGACAGGGGGCGTGGGCACCGGGGAGCTGTTTTTT. It specifies CASSVGTGGVGTGELFF.

This rearrangement joins TRBV11-2 to TRBJ2-1; TRBD2 might be the D (6 bases). The length of the CDR3 is 13 residues. V gave up 7 bases and J gave up 8 bases, with 15 bases separating them. CDR1 is SGHAT, CDR2 FQNNGV, per germline. The CDR3 coding sequence is TGTGCCAGCACCGACCTACTAGCTGATGAGCAGTTCTTC. Residues: CASTDLLADEQFF. Full variable domain (missing parts from reference TRBV11-2 and TRBJ2-1): EAGVAQSPRYKIIEKRQSVAFWCNPISGHATLYWYQQILGQGPKLLIQFQNNGVVDDSQLPKDRFSAERLKGVDSTLKIQPAKLEDSAVYLCASTDLLADEQFFGPGTRLTVL.

The chain combines TRBV13 with TRBJ2-1, with no clear D. The length of the CDR3 is 14 residues. Trimming stripped 2 bases from V and 6 bases from J, with 11 bases between. The germline CDR1 and CDR2 sequences are PRHDT and FYEKMQ (reference sequence). CDR3 loop: CASSLRLEVNEQFF. As DNA, the CDR3 is TGTGCCAGCAGCTTAAGGCTAGAAGTCAATGAGCAGTTCTTC. The variable domain in full, with the rest retrieved from reference TRBV13 and TRBJ2-1, is AAGVIQSPRHLIKEKRETATLKCYPIPRHDTVYWYQQGPGQDPQFLISFYEKMQSDKGSIPDRFSAQQFSDYHSELNMSSLELGDSALYFCASSLRLEVNEQFFGPGTRLTVL.

The V gene is TRBV30, the J gene TRBJ2-4; D unclear. CDR1 and CDR2 from the germline V gene are GTSNPN and SVGIG (reference sequence). The CDR3 is 14 amino acids. V lost 2 bases, J lost 1 base, and 9 bases lay in between. Here the CDR3 DNA reads TGTGCCTGGAGTCGTGGGCGGGCCAAAAACATTCAGTACTTC. This sequence encodes CAWSRGRAKNIQYF.

V usage is TRBV14 and J usage is TRBJ2-7, with D unresolved. Per germline, CDR1 SGHDN and CDR2 FVKESK. This CDR3 spans 15 amino acids. The germline V and J ends were trimmed by 4 bases and 2 bases, with 15 bases remaining between them. As DNA, the CDR3 is TGTGCCAGCAGCCCAGTCGGACCGGCCCCCTACGAGCAGTACTTC. As protein: CASSPVGPAPYEQYF. Together with reference TRBV14 and TRBJ2-7, the CDR3 gives the full variable domain: EAGVTQFPSHSVIEKGQTVTLRCDPISGHDNLYWYRRVMGKEIKFLLHFVKESKQDESGMPNNRFLAERTGGTYSTLKVQPAELEDSGVYFCASSPVGPAPYEQYFGPGTRLTVT.

This clone appeared a single time. The chain has TRBV5-1 and TRBJ1-1; D might be TRBD1 (5 bases). V was trimmed by 5 bases and J by 3 bases, leaving 11 bases between them. Germline loops: CDR1 SGHRS, CDR2 YFSETQ. CDR3 size: 13 residues. The CDR3 DNA follows: TGCGCCAGCAGGAAACTGGGGGACACTGAAGCTTTCTTT. It is translated as CASRKLGDTEAFF. Based on the CDR3 plus reference TRBV5-1 and TRBJ1-1, the full variable domain is KAGVTQTPRYLIKTRGQQVTLSCSPISGHRSVSWYQQTPGQGLQFLFEYFSETQRNKGNFPGRFSGRQFSNSRSEMNVSTLELGDSALYLCASRKLGDTEAFFGQGTRLTVV.

This rearrangement joins TRBV28 to TRBJ1-3; a weak D match, TRBD1 (5 bases). Germline V gives CDR1 MDHEN, CDR2 SYDVKM. This CDR3 contains 16 residues. Trimming removed 6 bases at V and 0 bases at J, with 15 bases between. CDR3 DNA: TGTGCCAGCAGCCCAGGGAGGGTCAACTCTGGAAACACCATATATTTT. The encoded protein is CASSPGRVNSGNTIYF.

The chain couples TRBV11-3 to TRBJ2-7; possibly TRBD1 for D (6 bases). Per the germline V gene, CDR1 is SGHNT and CDR2 is YENEEA. CDR3 size: 15 residues. Trimming removed 6 bases at V and 4 bases at J, with 19 bases between. The CDR3, as DNA: TGTGCCAGCAGTAACGGAGTACAGGGTTTGTACGAGCAGTACTTC. Its protein product is CASSNGVQGLYEQYF.

This clone was counted between two and nine times. V gene TRBV7-8 combines with J gene TRBJ1-1, with TRBD1 matching 11 bases. CDR3 length equals 16 residues. V was pared by 3 bases and J by 11 bases, with 14 bases of the junction left unmatched. The germline CDR1 and CDR2 sequences are SGHVS and FQNEAQ. CDR3 nucleotides: TGTGCCAGCAGCTTCCTCCCCGGGACAGGGGGACTCTATGCTTTCTTT. Translation gives CASSFLPGTGGLYAFF.

This clone showed up just a few times. The J gene is TRBJ2-7, the V gene TRBV6-5, with TRBD2 identical over 10 bases. The CDR3 length is 13 residues. Germline-derived CDR1 and CDR2 are MNHEY and SVGAGI. With V trimmed by 10 bases and J by 5 bases, 8 bases remained unmatched. CDR3: CATSAGGPNEQYF. CDR3 sequence (DNA): TGTGCCACTTCAGCGGGAGGGCCAAACGAGCAGTACTTC.

The chain carries TRBV6-1 and TRBJ2-7; 11 bases line up with TRBD1. Germline values: CDR1 MNHNS, CDR2 SASEGT. This CDR3 comprises 13 residues. V trimming: 9 bases; J trimming: 5 bases; junction bases outside the gene matches: 6. CDR3 residues: CARSRDRGDEQYF. The CDR3, as DNA: TGTGCCAGGAGCCGGGACAGGGGGGACGAGCAGTACTTC.

This clone was observed a single time. For the CDR3, the DNA is TGTGCCAGCAGCTTGGCATCAGTAAGCTACTATGGCTACACCTTC. It specifies CASSLASVSYYGYTF. The chain combines TRBV7-9 with TRBJ1-2; no reliable D call. Per germline, CDR1 SEHNR and CDR2 FQNEAQ (reference sequence). This CDR3 contains 15 residues. The germline V and J ends were trimmed by 3 bases and 3 bases, with 14 bases remaining between them.